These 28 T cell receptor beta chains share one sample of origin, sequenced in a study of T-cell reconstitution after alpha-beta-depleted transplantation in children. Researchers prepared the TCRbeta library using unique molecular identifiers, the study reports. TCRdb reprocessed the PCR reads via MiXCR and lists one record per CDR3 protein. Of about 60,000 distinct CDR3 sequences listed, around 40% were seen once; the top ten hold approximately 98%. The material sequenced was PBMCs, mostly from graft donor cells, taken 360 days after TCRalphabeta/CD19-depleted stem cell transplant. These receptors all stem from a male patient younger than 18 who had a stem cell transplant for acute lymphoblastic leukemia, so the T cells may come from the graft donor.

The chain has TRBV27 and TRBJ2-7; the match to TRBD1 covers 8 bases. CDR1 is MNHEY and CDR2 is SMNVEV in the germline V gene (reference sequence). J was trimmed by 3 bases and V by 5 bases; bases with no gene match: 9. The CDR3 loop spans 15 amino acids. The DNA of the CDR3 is TGTGCCAGCAGTCCCCGGGACAGGCCTTTCTACGAGCAGTACTTC. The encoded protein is CASSPRDRPFYEQYF.

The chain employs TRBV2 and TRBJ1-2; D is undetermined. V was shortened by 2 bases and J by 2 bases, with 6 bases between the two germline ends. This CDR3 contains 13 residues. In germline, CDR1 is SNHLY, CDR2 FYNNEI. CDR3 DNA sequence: TGTGCCAGCAGTGAATCAGCGAACTATGGCTACACCTTC. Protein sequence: CASSESANYGYTF.

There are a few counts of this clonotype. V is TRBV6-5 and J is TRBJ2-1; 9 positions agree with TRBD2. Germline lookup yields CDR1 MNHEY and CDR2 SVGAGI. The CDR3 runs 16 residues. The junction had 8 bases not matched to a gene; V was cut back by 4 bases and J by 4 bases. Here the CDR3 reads CASSFRIAGEYNEQFF. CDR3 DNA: TGTGCCAGCAGTTTCCGTATAGCGGGGGAATACAATGAGCAGTTCTTC.

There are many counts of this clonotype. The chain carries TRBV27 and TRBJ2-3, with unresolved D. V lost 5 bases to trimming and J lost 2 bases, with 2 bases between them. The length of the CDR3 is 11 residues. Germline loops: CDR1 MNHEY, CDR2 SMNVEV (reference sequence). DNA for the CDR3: TGTGCCAGCAGTATCACAGATACGCAGTATTTT. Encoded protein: CASSITDTQYF.

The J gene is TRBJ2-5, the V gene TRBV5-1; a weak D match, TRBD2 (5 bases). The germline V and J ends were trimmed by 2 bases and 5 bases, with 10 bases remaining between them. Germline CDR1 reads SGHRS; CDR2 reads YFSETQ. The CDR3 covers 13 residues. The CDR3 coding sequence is TGCGCCAGCAGCTTTGGAGGCGGGGAGACCCAGTACTTC. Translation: CASSFGGGETQYF.

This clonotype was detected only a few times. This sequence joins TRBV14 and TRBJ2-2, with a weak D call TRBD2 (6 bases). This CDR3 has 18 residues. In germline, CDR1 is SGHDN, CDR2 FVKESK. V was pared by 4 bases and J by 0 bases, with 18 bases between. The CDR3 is CASSPHDILATNTGELFF. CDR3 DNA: TGTGCCAGCAGCCCTCATGATATACTAGCAACGAACACCGGGGAGCTGTTTTTT.

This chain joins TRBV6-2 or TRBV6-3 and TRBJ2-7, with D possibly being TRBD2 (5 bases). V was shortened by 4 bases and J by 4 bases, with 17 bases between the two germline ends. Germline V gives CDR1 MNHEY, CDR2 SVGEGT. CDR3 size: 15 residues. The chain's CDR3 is CASSSPRGKEYEQYF. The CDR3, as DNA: TGTGCCAGCAGTTCCCCCCGGGGTAAGGAGTACGAGCAGTACTTC.

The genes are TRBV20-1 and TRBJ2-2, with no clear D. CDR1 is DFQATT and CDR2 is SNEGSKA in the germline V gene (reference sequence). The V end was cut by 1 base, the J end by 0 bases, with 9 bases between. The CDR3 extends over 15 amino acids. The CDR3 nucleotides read TGCAGTGCTAGAGTCAGTCATCCGAACACCGGGGAGCTGTTTTTT. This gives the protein CSARVSHPNTGELFF.

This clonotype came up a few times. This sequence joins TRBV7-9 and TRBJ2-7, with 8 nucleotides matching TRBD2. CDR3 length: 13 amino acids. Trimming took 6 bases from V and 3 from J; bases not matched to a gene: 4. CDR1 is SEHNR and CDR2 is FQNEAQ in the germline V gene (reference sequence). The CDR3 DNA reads TGTGCCAGCAGATCCGGGACTAGCTACGAGCAGTACTTC. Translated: CASRSGTSYEQYF. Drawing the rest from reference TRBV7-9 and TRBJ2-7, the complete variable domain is DTGVSQNPRHKITKRGQNVTFRCDPISEHNRLYWYRQTLGQGPEFLTYFQNEAQLEKSRLLSDRFSAERPKGSFSTLEIQRTEQGDSAMYLCASRSGTSYEQYFGPGTRLTVT.

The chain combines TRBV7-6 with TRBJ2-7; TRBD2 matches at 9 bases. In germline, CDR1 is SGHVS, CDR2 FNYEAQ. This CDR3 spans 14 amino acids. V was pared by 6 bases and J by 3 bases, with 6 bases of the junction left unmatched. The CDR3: CASSSSGNHYEQYF. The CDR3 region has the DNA TGTGCCAGCAGTTCTAGCGGGAATCACTACGAGCAGTACTTC.

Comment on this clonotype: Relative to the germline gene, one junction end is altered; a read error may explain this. This chain's CDR3 is CSARETLNYGYTF. The DNA of the CDR3 is TGCAGTGCTCGAGAGACGCTCAACTATGGCTACACCTTC. The chain recombines TRBV20-1 with TRBJ1-2; no definite D call. Germline CDR1 reads DFQATT; CDR2 reads SNEGSKA (reference sequence). The CDR3 loop spans 13 amino acids.

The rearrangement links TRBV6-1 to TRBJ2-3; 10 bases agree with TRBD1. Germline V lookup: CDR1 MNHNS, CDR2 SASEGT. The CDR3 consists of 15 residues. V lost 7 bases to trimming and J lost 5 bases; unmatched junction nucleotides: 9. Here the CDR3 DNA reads TGTGCCAGCACCCCGGGACAGGGGAGGGGAGATACGCAGTATTTT. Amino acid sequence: CASTPGQGRGDTQYF.

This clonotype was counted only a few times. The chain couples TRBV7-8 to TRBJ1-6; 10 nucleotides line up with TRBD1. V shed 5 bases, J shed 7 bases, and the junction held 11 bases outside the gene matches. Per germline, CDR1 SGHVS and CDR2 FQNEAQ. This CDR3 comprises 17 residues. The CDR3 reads CASSPLGGQGGNSPLHF. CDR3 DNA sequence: TGTGCCAGCAGCCCCCTAGGAGGACAGGGGGGGAATTCACCCCTCCACTTT.

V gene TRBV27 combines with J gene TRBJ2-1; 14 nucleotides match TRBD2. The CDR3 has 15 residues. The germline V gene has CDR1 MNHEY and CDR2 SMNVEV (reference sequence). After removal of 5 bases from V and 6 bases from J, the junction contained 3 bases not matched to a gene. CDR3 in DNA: TGTGCCAGCAGTGGGACTAGCGGGAGAGTCAATGAGCAGTTCTTC. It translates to CASSGTSGRVNEQFF.

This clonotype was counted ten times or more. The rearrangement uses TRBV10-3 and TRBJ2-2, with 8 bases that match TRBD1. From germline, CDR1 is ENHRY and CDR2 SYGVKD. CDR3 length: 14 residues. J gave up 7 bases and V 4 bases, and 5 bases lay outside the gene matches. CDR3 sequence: CAISATGDGGELFF. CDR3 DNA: TGTGCCATCAGTGCGACAGGGGATGGCGGGGAGCTGTTTTTT.

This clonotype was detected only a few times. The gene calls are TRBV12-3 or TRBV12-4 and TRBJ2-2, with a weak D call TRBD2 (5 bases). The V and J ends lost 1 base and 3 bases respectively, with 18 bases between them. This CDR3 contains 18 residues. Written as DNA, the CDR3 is TGTGCCAGCAGTTTAGAGGAGGTTCAATCGCCCGACACCGGGGAGCTGTTTTTT. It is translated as CASSLEEVQSPDTGELFF.

CDR3 loop: CASSYTRGNTGELFF. In DNA, the CDR3 is TGTGCCAGCAGTTACACGAGGGGGAACACCGGGGAGCTGTTTTTT. The rearrangement joins TRBV6-5 to TRBJ2-2; D could derive from TRBD1 or TRBD2 (5 bases each). The CDR3 totals 15 residues. The V and J ends lost 2 bases and 1 base respectively, with 8 bases between them. Germline V gene lookup returns CDR1 MNHEY and CDR2 SVGAGI.

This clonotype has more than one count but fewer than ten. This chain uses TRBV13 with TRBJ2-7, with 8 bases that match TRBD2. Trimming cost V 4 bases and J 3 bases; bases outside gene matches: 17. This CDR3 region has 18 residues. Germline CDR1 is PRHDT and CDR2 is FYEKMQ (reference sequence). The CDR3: CASSSPREREWPIYEQYF. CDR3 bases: TGTGCCAGCAGCTCCCCCCGCGAGCGGGAGTGGCCCATCTACGAGCAGTACTTC. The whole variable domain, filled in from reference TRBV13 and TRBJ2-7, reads AAGVIQSPRHLIKEKRETATLKCYPIPRHDTVYWYQQGPGQDPQFLISFYEKMQSDKGSIPDRFSAQQFSDYHSELNMSSLELGDSALYFCASSSPREREWPIYEQYFGPGTRLTVT.

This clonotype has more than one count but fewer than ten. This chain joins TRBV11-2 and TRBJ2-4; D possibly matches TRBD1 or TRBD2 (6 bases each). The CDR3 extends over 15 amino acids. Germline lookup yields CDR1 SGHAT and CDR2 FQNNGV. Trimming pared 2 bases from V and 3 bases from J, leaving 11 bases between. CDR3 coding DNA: TGTGCCAGCAGCTTAATCGAGGGGGGCAAAAACATTCAGTACTTC. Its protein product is CASSLIEGGKNIQYF.

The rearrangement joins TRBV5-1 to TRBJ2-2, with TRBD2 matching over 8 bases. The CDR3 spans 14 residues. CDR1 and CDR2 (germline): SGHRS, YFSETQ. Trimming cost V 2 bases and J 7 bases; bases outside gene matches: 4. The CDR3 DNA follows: TGCGCCAGCAGCTTTAGCGGGATTGGCGGGGAGCTGTTTTTT. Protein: CASSFSGIGGELFF.

CDR3 in amino acids: CASSLYSDNTDTQYF. As DNA, the CDR3 is TGTGCCAGCAGTTTATACAGTGACAACACAGATACGCAGTATTTT. This chain links TRBV28 with TRBJ2-3; D remains ambiguous. The germline V gene encodes CDR1 MDHEN and CDR2 SYDVKM. The CDR3 contains 15 residues. The V and J ends lost 1 base and 2 bases respectively, with 10 bases between them.

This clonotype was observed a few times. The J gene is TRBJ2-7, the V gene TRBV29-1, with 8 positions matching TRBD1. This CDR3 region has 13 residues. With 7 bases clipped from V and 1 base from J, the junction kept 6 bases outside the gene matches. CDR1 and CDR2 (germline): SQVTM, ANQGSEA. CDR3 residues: CSGGQGSSYEQYF. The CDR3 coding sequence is TGCAGCGGTGGACAGGGCTCTTCCTACGAGCAGTACTTC.

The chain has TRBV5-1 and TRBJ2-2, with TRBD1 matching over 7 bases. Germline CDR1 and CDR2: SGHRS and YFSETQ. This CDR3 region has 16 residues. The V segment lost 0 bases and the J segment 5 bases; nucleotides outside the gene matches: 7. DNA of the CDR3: TGCGCCAGCAGCTTGGGACAGGGAGATGGGACCGGGGAGCTGTTTTTT. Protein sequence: CASSLGQGDGTGELFF.

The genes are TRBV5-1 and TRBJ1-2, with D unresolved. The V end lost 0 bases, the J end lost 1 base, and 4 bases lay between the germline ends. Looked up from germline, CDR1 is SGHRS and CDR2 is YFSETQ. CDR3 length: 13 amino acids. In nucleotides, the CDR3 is TGCGCCAGCAGCTTGGCCGATAACTATGGCTACACCTTC. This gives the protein CASSLADNYGYTF.

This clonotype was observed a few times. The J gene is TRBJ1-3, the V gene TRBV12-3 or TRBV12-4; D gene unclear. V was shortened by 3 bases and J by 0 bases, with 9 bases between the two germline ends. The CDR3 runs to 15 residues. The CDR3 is CASSFGLSSGNTIYF. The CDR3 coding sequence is TGTGCCAGCAGTTTCGGCCTAAGCTCTGGAAACACCATATATTTT.

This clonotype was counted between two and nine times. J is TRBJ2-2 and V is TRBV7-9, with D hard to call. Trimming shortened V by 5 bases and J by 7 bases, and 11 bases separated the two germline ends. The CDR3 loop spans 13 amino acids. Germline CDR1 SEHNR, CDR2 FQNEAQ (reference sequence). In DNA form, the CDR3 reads TGTGCCAGCAGCCCCCTCTCCCGCGGGGAGCTGTTTTTT. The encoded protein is CASSPLSRGELFF.

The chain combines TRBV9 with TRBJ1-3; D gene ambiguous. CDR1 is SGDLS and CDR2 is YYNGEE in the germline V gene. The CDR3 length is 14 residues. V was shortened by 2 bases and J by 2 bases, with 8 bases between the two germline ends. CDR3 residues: CASSVQFTGNTIYF. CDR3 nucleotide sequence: TGTGCCAGCAGCGTCCAGTTTACTGGAAACACCATATATTTT.

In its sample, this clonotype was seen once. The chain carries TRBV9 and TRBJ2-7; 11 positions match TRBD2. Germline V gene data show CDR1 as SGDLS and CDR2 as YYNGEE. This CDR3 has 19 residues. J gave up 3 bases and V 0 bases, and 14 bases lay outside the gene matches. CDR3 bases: TGTGCCAGCAGCGTAGACGTCGGGCTAGCGGGGGGAGCCTTCTACGAGCAGTACTTC. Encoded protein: CASSVDVGLAGGAFYEQYF.